This T cell receptor (beta chain) was captured by sequencing in a study of shared clonotypes between healthy human individuals. Data came from immunoSEQ multiplex PCR; TCRdb stores just in-frame clones and leaves some out. The profile shows approximately 2.5 million clones, around 90% of them singletons. Study donors comprised healthy, HIV-negative adults devoid of recent acute infection or vaccination. For this clone: The target antigen is unknown.

Germline trimming cut 5 bases from V and 6 bases from J; bases unmatched to any gene: 12. This CDR3 contains 15 residues. The germline V gene has CDR1 ENHRY and CDR2 SYGVKD. The study's findings and limits: Rarefaction analysis demonstrated incomplete sorted-subset sequencing notwithstanding large depth. Measured sharing among donors was expected to vary with sequencing depth.

The origin of this receptor is a man between 18 and 29 years old in good health. The chain joins TRBV10-3 to TRBJ1-2; 7 bases agree with TRBD1. The sample taken for sequencing was naive CD4+ T cells sorted from blood. Subset: CD45RA+ positively selected. The CDR3 DNA follows: TGTGCCATCAGTAACTGGCGCAGGGGGATGGATGGCTACACCTTC. Its translation: CAISNWRRGMDGYTF.